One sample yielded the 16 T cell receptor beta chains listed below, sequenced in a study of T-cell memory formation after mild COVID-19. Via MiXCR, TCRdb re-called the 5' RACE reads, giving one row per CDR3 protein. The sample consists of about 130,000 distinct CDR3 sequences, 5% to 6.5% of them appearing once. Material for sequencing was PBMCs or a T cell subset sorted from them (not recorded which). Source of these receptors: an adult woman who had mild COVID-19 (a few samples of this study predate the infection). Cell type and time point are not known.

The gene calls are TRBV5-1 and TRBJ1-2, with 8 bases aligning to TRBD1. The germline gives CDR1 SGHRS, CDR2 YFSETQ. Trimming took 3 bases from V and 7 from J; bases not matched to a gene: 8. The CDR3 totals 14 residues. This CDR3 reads CASSSDRAEGGYTF. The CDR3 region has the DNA TGCGCCAGCAGCTCGGACAGGGCGGAGGGTGGCTACACCTTC.

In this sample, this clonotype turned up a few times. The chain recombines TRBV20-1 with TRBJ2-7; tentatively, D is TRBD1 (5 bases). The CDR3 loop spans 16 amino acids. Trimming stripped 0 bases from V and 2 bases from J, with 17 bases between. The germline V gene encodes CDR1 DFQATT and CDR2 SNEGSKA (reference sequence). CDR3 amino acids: CSARDQGAVPPYEQYF. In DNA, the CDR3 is TGCAGTGCTAGAGATCAGGGTGCCGTCCCTCCCTACGAGCAGTACTTC.

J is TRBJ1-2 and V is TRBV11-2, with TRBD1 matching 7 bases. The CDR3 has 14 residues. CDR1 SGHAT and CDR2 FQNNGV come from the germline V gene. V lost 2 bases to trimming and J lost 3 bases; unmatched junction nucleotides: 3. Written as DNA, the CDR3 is TGTGCCAGCAGCTTACTAGGGACAGACTATGGCTACACCTTC. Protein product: CASSLLGTDYGYTF.

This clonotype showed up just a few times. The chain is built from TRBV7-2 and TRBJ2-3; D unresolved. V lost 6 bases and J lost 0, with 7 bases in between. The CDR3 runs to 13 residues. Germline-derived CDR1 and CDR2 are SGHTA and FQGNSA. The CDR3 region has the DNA TGTGCCAGCAGGATAAGGAGCACAGATACGCAGTATTTT. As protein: CASRIRSTDTQYF.

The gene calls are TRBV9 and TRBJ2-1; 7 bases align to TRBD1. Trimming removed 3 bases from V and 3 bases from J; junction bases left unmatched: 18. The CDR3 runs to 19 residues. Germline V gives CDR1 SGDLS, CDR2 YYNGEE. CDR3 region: CASSEINTGESLLYNEQFF. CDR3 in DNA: TGTGCCAGCAGCGAGATAAACACAGGGGAGAGCTTGCTCTACAATGAGCAGTTCTTC.

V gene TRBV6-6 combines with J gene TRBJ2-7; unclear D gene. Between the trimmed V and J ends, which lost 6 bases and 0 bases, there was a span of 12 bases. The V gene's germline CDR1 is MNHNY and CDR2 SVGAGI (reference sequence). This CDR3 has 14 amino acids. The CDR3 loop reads CASRAGLLSYEQYF. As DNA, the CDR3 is TGTGCCAGCAGGGCCGGCCTCCTCTCCTACGAGCAGTACTTC.

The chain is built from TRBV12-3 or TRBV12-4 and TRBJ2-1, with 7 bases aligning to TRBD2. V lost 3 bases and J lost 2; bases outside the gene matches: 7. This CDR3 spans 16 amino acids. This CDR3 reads CASSLFSGFTYNEQFF. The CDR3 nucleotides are TGTGCCAGCAGTTTGTTTAGCGGGTTTACCTACAATGAGCAGTTCTTC.

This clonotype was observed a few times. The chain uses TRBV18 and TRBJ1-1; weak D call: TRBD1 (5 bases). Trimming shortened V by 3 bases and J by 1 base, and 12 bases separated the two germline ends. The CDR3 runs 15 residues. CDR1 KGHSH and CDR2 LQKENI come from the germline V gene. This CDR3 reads CASSPMGGQNTEAFF. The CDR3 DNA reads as TGTGCCAGCTCACCGATGGGGGGTCAGAACACTGAAGCTTTCTTT.

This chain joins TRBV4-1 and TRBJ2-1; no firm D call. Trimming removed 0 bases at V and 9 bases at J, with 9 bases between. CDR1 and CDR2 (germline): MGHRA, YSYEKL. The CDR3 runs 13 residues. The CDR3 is CASSQEDLAEQFF. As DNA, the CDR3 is TGCGCCAGCAGCCAAGAAGATTTGGCTGAGCAGTTCTTC.

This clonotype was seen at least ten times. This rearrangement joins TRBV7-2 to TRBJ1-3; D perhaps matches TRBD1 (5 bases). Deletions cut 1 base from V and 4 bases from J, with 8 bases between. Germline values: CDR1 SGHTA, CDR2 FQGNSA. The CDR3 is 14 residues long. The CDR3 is CASSLGGTGNTIYF. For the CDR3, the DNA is TGTGCCAGCAGCTTAGGGGGGACGGGAAACACCATATATTTT.

For the CDR3, the DNA is TGTGCCAGCAGTGACCCCTCCTCCTACGAGCAGTACTTC. Translated: CASSDPSSYEQYF. The genes are TRBV25-1 and TRBJ2-7; D not certain. The CDR3 is 13 residues long. Trimming pared 3 bases from V and 0 bases from J, leaving 6 bases between. Germline V CDR1 and CDR2: MGHDK, SYGVNS.

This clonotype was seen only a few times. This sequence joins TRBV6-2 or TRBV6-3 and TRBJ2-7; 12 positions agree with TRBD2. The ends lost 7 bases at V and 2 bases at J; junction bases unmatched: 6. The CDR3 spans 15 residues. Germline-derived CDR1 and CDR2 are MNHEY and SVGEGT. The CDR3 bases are TGTGCCAGCACCCAAGGACTAGCGGGAACCTACGAGCAGTACTTC. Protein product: CASTQGLAGTYEQYF.

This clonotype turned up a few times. The CDR3 sequence: CASSYPGDYGYTF. In DNA form, the CDR3 reads TGTGCCAGCAGTTACCCGGGGGACTATGGCTACACCTTC. V usage is TRBV6-5 and J usage is TRBJ1-2; possibly TRBD1 for D (5 bases). Germline V gives CDR1 MNHEY, CDR2 SVGAGI. This CDR3 is 13 amino acids long. With 2 bases removed from V and 3 bases from J, the gap between germline ends came to 7 bases.

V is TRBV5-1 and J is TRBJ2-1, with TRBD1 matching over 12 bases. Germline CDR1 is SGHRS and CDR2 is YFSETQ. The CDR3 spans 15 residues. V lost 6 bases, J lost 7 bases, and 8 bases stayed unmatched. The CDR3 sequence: CASTPRGQGANEQFF. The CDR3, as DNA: TGCGCCAGCACCCCAAGGGGACAGGGGGCAAATGAGCAGTTCTTC.

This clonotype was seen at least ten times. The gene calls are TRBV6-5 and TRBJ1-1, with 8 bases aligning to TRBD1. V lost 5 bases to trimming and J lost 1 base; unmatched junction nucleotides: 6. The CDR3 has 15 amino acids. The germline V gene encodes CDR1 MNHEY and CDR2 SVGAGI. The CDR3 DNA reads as TGTGCCAGCAGTAACCCCGGGACAGGGAACACTGAAGCTTTCTTT. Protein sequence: CASSNPGTGNTEAFF.

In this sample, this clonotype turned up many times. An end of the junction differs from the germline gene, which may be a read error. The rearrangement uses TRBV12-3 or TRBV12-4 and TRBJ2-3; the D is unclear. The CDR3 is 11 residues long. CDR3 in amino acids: CASSLADTQYF. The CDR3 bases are TGTGCCAGCAGCTTAGCAGATACGCAGTATTTT.